Shown below are 14 T cell receptor beta chains from a single sample sequenced in a study of response to subunit inactivated influenza vaccine. TCRdb called the RT-PCR reads again in MiXCR, with one record for every CDR3 protein. This sample carries over 450,000 distinct CDR3 sequences, over 10% of them seen once, and the ten largest clones take less than 15%. The sample was PBMCs from blood, taken more than 35 days after vaccination. Receptor source: a man between 50 and 59 years old who received an inactivated influenza vaccine.

The rearrangement joins TRBV25-1 to TRBJ2-5, with 11 nucleotides matching TRBD2. After removal of 5 bases from V and 5 bases from J, the junction contained 7 bases not matched to a gene. This CDR3 region has 15 residues. Per germline, CDR1 MGHDK and CDR2 SYGVNS. The DNA of the CDR3 is TGTGCCAGCAGTCTACTAGCGGGGGATATGGAGACCCAGTACTTC. Translating gives CASSLLAGDMETQYF.

This clonotype was seen a few times. The V call is TRBV6-5, the J call TRBJ2-7; D not certain. CDR3 length: 13 residues. Between the trimmed V and J ends, which lost 4 bases and 5 bases, there was a span of 12 bases. In germline, CDR1 is MNHEY, CDR2 SVGAGI. The CDR3 loop reads CASSLSGLNEQYF. The CDR3, as DNA: TGTGCCAGCAGTTTGTCAGGCCTAAACGAGCAGTACTTC.

V usage is TRBV5-1 and J usage is TRBJ2-3; the D gene is possibly TRBD2 (6 bases). V dropped 3 bases and J dropped 0 bases, with 17 bases sitting between them. The CDR3 has 17 amino acids. Germline CDR1 reads SGHRS; CDR2 reads YFSETQ. The CDR3 DNA sequence: TGCGCCAGCAGCTCATCATTGGGGGGAAAAAGCACAGATACGCAGTATTTT. Protein: CASSSSLGGKSTDTQYF. Supplemented by reference TRBV5-1 and TRBJ2-3, the full variable domain reads KAGVTQTPRYLIKTRGQQVTLSCSPISGHRSVSWYQQTPGQGLQFLFEYFSETQRNKGNFPGRFSGRQFSNSRSEMNVSTLELGDSALYLCASSSSLGGKSTDTQYFGPGTRLTVL.

This clonotype was detected only a few times. The chain carries TRBV11-2 and TRBJ1-4; possible D gene TRBD1, 5 bases. Looked up from germline, CDR1 is SGHAT and CDR2 is FQNNGV. The V gene lost 1 base and the J gene lost 0 bases, with 21 bases spanning the gap. The CDR3 totals 20 residues. CDR3 coding DNA: TGTGCCAGCAGCTTAGTGGGGGGGTTTCTTCGCACCGCAACTAATGAAAAACTGTTTTTT. Protein: CASSLVGGFLRTATNEKLFF.

This clonotype occurred once. Given a much more abundant clone one base away, this may be a read error. The chain links TRBV5-1 to TRBJ2-1, with TRBD1 as a possible D gene (6 bases). V lost 4 bases and J lost 6, with 11 bases in between. This CDR3 is 13 amino acids long. The V gene's germline CDR1 is SGHRS and CDR2 YFSETQ. For the CDR3, the DNA is TGCGCCAGCAGCACGGACAGTTTCAATGAGCAGTTCTTC. Its protein is CASSTDSFNEQFF.

This clonotype was recorded a few times. The CDR3 loop reads CASSVGDKDYEQYF. The CDR3 nucleotides read TGTGCCAGCAGCGTAGGGGACAAAGATTACGAGCAGTACTTC. V usage is TRBV9 and J usage is TRBJ2-7; TRBD1 might be the D (6 bases). The CDR3 runs to 14 residues. CDR1 is SGDLS and CDR2 is YYNGEE in the germline V gene. V lost 0 bases to trimming and J lost 4 bases, with 11 bases between them.

Ten or more counts support this clonotype. The chain carries TRBV5-1 and TRBJ2-1; maybe TRBD1 (6 bases). The CDR3 is made up of 12 amino acids. Germline V gene lookup returns CDR1 SGHRS and CDR2 YFSETQ. Trimming took off 3 bases at V and 7 bases at J, with 8 bases between the two ends. The CDR3 sequence: CASSSGVNEQFF. The CDR3 nucleotides read TGCGCCAGCAGCTCAGGGGTGAATGAGCAGTTCTTC.

The chain has TRBV4-1 and TRBJ2-5; TRBD2 matches at 11 bases. CDR1 and CDR2 (germline): MGHRA, YSYEKL. The CDR3 loop spans 15 amino acids. Trimming at V came to 1 base and at J to 7 bases, leaving 5 bases not matched to a gene. The CDR3 DNA reads as TGCGCCAGCAGCCAAGGGAGAGGACTAGCGGGGACCCAGTACTTC. This codes for CASSQGRGLAGTQYF.

Ten or more counts support this clonotype. The gene calls are TRBV20-1 and TRBJ1-2, with a possible D match to TRBD1 (5 bases). Trimming cost V 1 base and J 8 bases, with 14 bases left between them. Germline CDR1 reads DFQATT; CDR2 reads SNEGSKA (reference sequence). The CDR3 sequence is 13 residues long. The CDR3: CSARGRAGVGYTF. CDR3 nucleotide sequence: TGCAGTGCTAGAGGCAGGGCGGGAGTCGGCTACACCTTC.

In nucleotides, the CDR3 is TGTGCCAGCAGCCAAGTACGGGGTACCTCTGGAAACACCATATATTTT. As protein: CASSQVRGTSGNTIYF. The chain uses TRBV14 and TRBJ1-3, with D unresolved. The CDR3 runs 16 residues. Germline V CDR1 and CDR2: SGHDN, FVKESK. Trimming cost V 1 base and J 0 bases, with 10 bases left between them.

This clonotype was seen at least ten times. V and J are TRBV20-1 and TRBJ2-1; 7 bases align to TRBD2. In germline, CDR1 is DFQATT, CDR2 SNEGSKA (reference sequence). This CDR3 region has 14 residues. V gave up 3 bases and J gave up 6 bases; unmatched junction bases: 8. CDR3 in amino acids: CSASYGEGSNEQFF. CDR3 bases: TGCAGTGCTAGTTACGGGGAGGGGTCCAATGAGCAGTTCTTC.

As for this clonotype: A read error may be the cause here, since a much bigger clone is one base away. V usage is TRBV6-2 or TRBV6-3 and J usage is TRBJ2-3; no clear D gene. The ends were cut back, 1 base at V and 4 bases at J, with 3 bases in the middle. This CDR3 spans 12 amino acids. Per the germline V gene, CDR1 is MNHEY and CDR2 is SVGEGT. CDR3 in amino acids: CASSYFADTQYF. CDR3 bases: TGTGCCAGCAGTTACTTCGCAGATACGCAGTATTTT.

This clonotype was seen repeatedly, ten times or more. The chain employs TRBV12-3 or TRBV12-4 and TRBJ1-2, with D hard to call. The CDR3 runs to 12 residues. V lost 5 bases, J lost 6 bases, and 10 bases lay in between. The DNA of the CDR3 is TGTGCCAGCAGTCGCTACCCCAATGGCTACACCTTC. As protein: CASSRYPNGYTF.

The chain recombines TRBV6-1 with TRBJ2-6, with 7 positions matching TRBD1. Germline values: CDR1 MNHNS, CDR2 SASEGT. The CDR3 has 16 amino acids. V shed 6 bases and J 4 bases; nucleotides not matched to a gene: 9. For the CDR3, the DNA is TGTGCCAGCAGGCAATTTAGGGGGCTCGGGGCCAACGTCCTGACTTTC. This gives the protein CASRQFRGLGANVLTF.